This TCR beta chain stems from a study of T cells in localized non-small cell lung cancer. Sequencing was performed with immunoSEQ multiplex PCR; in TCRdb, only in-frame clones are kept and a portion is missing. This sample has 40,000 to 50,000 clones, with roughly 86% found just once. Germline lookup yields CDR1 MNHEY and CDR2 SVGAGI. Trimming took off 0 bases at V and 1 base at J, with 4 bases between the two ends. The CDR3 consists of 14 residues. The sample holds one count of this clone. The source material was peripheral blood, sampled before any cancer treatment. The chain couples TRBV6-5 to TRBJ1-3; D gene unclear. This receptor was obtained from an older female donor with stage I squamous cell lung carcinoma. Here the CDR3 DNA reads TGTGCCAGCAGTTACTCGATATCTGGAAACACCATATATTTT. Its translation is CASSYSISGNTIYF.